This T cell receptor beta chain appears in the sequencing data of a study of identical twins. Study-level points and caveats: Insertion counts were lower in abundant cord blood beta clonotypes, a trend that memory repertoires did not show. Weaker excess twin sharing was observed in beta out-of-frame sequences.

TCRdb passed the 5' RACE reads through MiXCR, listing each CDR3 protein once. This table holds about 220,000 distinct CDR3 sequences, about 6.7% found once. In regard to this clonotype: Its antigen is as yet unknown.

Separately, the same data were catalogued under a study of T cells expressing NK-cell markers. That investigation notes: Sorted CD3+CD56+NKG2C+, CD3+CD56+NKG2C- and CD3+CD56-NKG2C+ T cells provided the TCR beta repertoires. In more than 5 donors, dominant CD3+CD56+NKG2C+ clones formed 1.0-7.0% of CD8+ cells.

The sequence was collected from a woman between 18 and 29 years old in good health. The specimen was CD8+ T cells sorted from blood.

The CDR3 loop is CASSLGYRVVFEQYF. In DNA form, the CDR3 reads TGTGCCAGCAGTTTAGGATACCGTGTTGTTTTTGAGCAGTACTTC. J is TRBJ2-7 and V is TRBV12-3 or TRBV12-4; D ambiguous. Trimming took 1 base from V and 7 from J, leaving 17 bases between them. The CDR3 spans 15 residues.